These 4 T cell receptor beta chains originate from one sample sequenced in a study of blood T cells in healthy people across ages. A second roughly 6 to 12 cycle PCR used barcoded and J-beta primers. TCRdb itself ran the 5' RACE reads through MiXCR, one entry per CDR3 protein. The profile shows 550,000 to 800,000 distinct CDR3 sequences, 32% of them singletons. Sequencing was performed on blood. All receptors derive from a woman over 75 in good health.

The V gene is TRBV4-2, the J gene TRBJ2-7; 10 bases fit TRBD2. J lost 4 bases, V lost 3 bases, and 9 bases had no gene match. The CDR3 covers 16 residues. The V gene's germline CDR1 is LGHNA and CDR2 YNFKEQ. CDR3 sequence reads: CASSQDLAGDVYEQYF. The CDR3 region has the DNA TGTGCCAGCAGCCAGGATCTAGCGGGAGACGTGTACGAGCAGTACTTC.

This chain joins TRBV6-1 and TRBJ2-1, with 9 bases lining up with TRBD2. J lost 0 bases, V lost 4 bases, and 10 bases had no gene match. CDR1 and CDR2 (germline): MNHNS, SASEGT. The CDR3 totals 18 residues. The CDR3 nucleotides read TGTGCCAGCAGTGTTAGAGCGGGGGGTTACAGCTCCTACAATGAGCAGTTCTTC. The encoded protein is CASSVRAGGYSSYNEQFF.

Remarks on this clonotype: This may be a read error: a much more frequent sequence differs by one nucleotide. The gene calls are TRBV5-6 and TRBJ2-1, with unresolved D. Gene TRBJ2-7 matches the end of the DNA better, so the J call may be wrong. This CDR3 spans 15 amino acids. Germline values: CDR1 SGHDT, CDR2 YYEEEE. The CDR3 loop reads CARSRTVYSYNEQYF. CDR3 bases: TGTGCCAGGAGTAGAACAGTGTACTCCTACAATGAGCAGTACTTC.

The chain uses TRBV24-1 and TRBJ2-5; 7 bases match TRBD1. The CDR3 sequence is 14 residues long. Germline V gene data show CDR1 as KGHDR and CDR2 as SFDVKD. The ends lost 4 bases at V and 6 bases at J; junction bases unmatched: 7. Here the CDR3 DNA reads TGTGCCACCAGTGAACCCGACAGGGCTAAGACCCAGTACTTC. Encoded protein: CATSEPDRAKTQYF.